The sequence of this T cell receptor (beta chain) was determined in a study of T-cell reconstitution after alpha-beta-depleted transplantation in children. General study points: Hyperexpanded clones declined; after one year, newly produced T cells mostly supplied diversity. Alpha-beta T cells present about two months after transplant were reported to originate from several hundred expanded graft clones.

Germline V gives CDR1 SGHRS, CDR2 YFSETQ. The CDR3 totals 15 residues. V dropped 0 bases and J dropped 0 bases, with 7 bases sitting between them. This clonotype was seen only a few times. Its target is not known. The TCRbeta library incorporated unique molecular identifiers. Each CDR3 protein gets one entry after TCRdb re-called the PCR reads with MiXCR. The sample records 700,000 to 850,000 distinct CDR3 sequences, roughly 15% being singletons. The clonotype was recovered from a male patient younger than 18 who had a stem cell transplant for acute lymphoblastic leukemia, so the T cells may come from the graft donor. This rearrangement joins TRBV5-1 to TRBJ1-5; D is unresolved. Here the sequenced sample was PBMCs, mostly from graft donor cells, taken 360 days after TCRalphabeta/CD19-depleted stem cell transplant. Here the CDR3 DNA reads TGCGCCAGCAGCTTGGGGTGGGATAGCAATCAGCCCCAGCATTTT. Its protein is CASSLGWDSNQPQHF. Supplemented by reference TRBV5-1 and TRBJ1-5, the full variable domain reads KAGVTQTPRYLIKTRGQQVTLSCSPISGHRSVSWYQQTPGQGLQFLFEYFSETQRNKGNFPGRFSGRQFSNSRSEMNVSTLELGDSALYLCASSLGWDSNQPQHFGDGTRLSIL.